A single TCR beta chain is shown here with its context. Its target is unknown. These data originate in a study of cytomegalovirus exposure and HLA in healthy donors. Whole-study findings and limits: Fewer N-insertions (relative to the roughly 610-donor mean) were reportedly seen in an Asian-associated ancestry cluster in a later analysis.

PCR amplification relied on 60 Vbeta primers (plus 13 Jbeta primers). Repertoires were generated with immunoSEQ multiplex PCR, while TCRdb's copy carries only in-frame clones and drops some. The table has fewer than 140,000 clones, around four fifths seen once; the top ten hold under 2%. The sequence was obtained from a man between 45 and 60 years old in good health and CMV-seronegative. Sequencing was carried out using PBMCs.

This chain's CDR3 is CASKSRGQGSYEQYF. The CDR3 DNA reads TGTGCCAGTAAATCCCGGGGACAGGGGTCCTACGAGCAGTACTTC. V gene TRBV19 combines with J gene TRBJ2-7; 10 positions agree with TRBD1. Looked up from germline, CDR1 is LNHDA and CDR2 is SQIVND (reference sequence). V shed 7 bases and J 1 base; nucleotides not matched to a gene: 7. The CDR3 runs to 15 residues.